These 8 T cell receptor beta chains were sequenced from one sample in a study of vaccination and CD4 T cells after COVID-19. Which antigens these TCRs recognize remains unknown. Scientists ran DNA taken from cultured CD4+ T cells through the Oncomine TCR Beta short-read assay for sequencing. In TCRdb, the PCR reads were re-called with MiXCR into one record per CDR3 protein. The sample records roughly 6,600 distinct CDR3 sequences, 20% to 25% being singletons. Described treatment: roughly 10-day PBMC culture with coronavirus spike peptide pools or control peptides (ViraFEST assay). Sequencing was performed on CD4+ T cells from blood, cultured in vitro, taken after SARS-CoV-2 vaccination. All receptors derive from a human donor who had recovered from COVID-19.

The genes are TRBV28 and TRBJ2-3; TRBD1 agrees at 8 bases. The V and J ends lost 6 bases and 4 bases, in that order; junction bases with no gene match: 6. CDR3 size: 14 residues. Germline CDR1 MDHEN, CDR2 SYDVKM. The CDR3 reads CASSRTGRADTQYF. The CDR3 region has the DNA TGTGCCAGCAGCCGGACAGGGCGCGCAGATACGCAGTATTTT.

V usage is TRBV28 and J usage is TRBJ1-2, with TRBD1 matching 9 bases. The V segment lost 6 bases and the J segment 7 bases; nucleotides outside the gene matches: 6. This CDR3 comprises 13 residues. Germline-derived CDR1 and CDR2 are MDHEN and SYDVKM. For the CDR3, the DNA is TGTGCCAGCAGCCCGGACAGGGGTTTTGGCTACACCTTC. This sequence encodes CASSPDRGFGYTF.

Only a few counts were recorded for this clonotype. V gene TRBV20-1 combines with J gene TRBJ2-3, with 9 bases matching TRBD1. Germline assignment: CDR1 DFQATT and CDR2 SNEGSKA (reference sequence). The V and J ends lost 6 bases and 3 bases, in that order; junction bases with no gene match: 10. The CDR3 has 15 amino acids. CDR3 amino acids: CSAHQTGGNTDTQYF. The CDR3, as DNA: TGCAGTGCCCATCAGACAGGGGGAAATACAGATACGCAGTATTTT.

This clonotype was seen a handful of times. This chain's CDR3 is CASSLTGESTDTQYF. In DNA, the CDR3 is TGTGCCAGCAGCTTGACAGGGGAAAGCACAGATACGCAGTATTTT. The chain carries TRBV11-2 and TRBJ2-3; 8 bases fit TRBD1. The CDR3 is 15 amino acids. Germline V gene data show CDR1 as SGHAT and CDR2 as FQNNGV. The junction had 2 bases not matched to a gene; V was cut back by 3 bases and J by 0 bases.

Relative to its sample, this clonotype is medium-sized. The CDR3 reads CSARLPSSRRRNEQFF. CDR3 coding DNA: TGCAGTGCTAGGCTCCCATCCTCGCGAAGACGCAATGAGCAGTTCTTC. The chain links TRBV20-1 to TRBJ2-1, with D uncertain. Germline CDR1 and CDR2: DFQATT and SNEGSKA (reference sequence). Trimming took 3 bases from V and 6 from J, leaving 21 bases between them. The CDR3 spans 16 residues.

The table lists this clonotype with a few counts. The chain recombines TRBV29-1 with TRBJ2-7; 9 bases map to TRBD1. CDR1 and CDR2 (germline): SQVTM, ANQGSEA. The V segment lost 4 bases and the J segment 7 bases; nucleotides outside the gene matches: 8. CDR3 length: 13 residues. CDR3 sequence: CSVVTGGAREQYF. The CDR3 DNA reads as TGCAGCGTTGTAACAGGGGGCGCGAGGGAGCAGTACTTC.

The chain has TRBV20-1 and TRBJ2-1; D is ambiguous. Germline CDR1 DFQATT, CDR2 SNEGSKA (reference sequence). There are 15 residues in the CDR3. CDR3 sequence reads: CGALPGWDSYNEQFF. The CDR3 DNA reads TGCGGAGCCCTCCCCGGCTGGGATTCGTACAATGAGCAGTTCTTC.

This clonotype has only a few counts. The chain links TRBV5-4 to TRBJ1-2, with D unresolved. Looked up from germline, CDR1 is SGHNT and CDR2 is YYREEE (reference sequence). This CDR3 has 12 amino acids. V was trimmed by 5 bases and J by 6 bases, leaving 11 bases between them. Here the CDR3 DNA reads TGTGCCAGCAGATCGGACGGGCATGGCTACACCTTC. Its translation is CASRSDGHGYTF.